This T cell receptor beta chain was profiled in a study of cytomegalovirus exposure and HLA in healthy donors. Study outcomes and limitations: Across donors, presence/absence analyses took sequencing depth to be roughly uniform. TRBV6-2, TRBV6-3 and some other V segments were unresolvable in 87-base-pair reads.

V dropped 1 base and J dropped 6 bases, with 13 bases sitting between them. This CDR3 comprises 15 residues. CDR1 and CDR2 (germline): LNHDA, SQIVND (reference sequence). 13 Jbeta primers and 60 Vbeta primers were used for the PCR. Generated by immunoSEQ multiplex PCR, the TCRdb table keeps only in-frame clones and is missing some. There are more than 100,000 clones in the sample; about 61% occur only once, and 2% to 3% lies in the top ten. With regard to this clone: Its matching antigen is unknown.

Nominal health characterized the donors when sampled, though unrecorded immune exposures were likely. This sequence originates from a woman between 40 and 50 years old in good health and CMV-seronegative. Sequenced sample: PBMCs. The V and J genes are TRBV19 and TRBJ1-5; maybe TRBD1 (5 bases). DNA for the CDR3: TGTGCCAGTAGTATAGCCTCCTCAGGGTTTCAGCCCCAGCATTTT. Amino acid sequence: CASSIASSGFQPQHF.